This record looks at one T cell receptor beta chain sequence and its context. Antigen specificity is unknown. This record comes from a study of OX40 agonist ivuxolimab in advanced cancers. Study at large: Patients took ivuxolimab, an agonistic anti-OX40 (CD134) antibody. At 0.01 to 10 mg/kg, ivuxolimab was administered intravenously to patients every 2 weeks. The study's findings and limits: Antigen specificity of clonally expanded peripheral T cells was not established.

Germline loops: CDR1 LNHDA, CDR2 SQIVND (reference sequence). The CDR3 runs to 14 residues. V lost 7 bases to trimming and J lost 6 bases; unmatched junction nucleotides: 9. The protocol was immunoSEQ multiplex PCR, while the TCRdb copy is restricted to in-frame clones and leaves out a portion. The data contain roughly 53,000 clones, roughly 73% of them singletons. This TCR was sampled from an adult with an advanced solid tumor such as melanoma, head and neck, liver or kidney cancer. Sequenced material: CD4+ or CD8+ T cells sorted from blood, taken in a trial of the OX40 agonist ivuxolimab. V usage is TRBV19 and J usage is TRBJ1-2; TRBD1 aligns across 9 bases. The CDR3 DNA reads TGTGCCAGTACCGGGACAGGGAGCGGCGATGGCTACACCTTC. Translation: CASTGTGSGDGYTF.